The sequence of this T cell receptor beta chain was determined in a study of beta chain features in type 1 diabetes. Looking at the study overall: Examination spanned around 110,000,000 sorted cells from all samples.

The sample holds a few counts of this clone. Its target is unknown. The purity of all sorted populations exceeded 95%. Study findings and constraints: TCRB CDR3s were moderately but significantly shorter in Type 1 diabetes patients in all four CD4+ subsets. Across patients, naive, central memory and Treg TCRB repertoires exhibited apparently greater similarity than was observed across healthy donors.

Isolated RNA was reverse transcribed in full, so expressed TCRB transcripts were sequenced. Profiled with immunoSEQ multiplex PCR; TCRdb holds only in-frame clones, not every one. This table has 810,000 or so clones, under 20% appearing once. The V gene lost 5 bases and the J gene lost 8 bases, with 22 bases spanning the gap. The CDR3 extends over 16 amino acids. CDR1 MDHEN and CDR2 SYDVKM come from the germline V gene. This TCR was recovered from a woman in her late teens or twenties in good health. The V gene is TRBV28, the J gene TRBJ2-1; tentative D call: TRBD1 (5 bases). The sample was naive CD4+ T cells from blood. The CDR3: CASSTAGQPFWDEQFF. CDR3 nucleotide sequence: TGTGCCAGCAGTACCGCCGGACAACCGTTTTGGGATGAGCAGTTCTTC.